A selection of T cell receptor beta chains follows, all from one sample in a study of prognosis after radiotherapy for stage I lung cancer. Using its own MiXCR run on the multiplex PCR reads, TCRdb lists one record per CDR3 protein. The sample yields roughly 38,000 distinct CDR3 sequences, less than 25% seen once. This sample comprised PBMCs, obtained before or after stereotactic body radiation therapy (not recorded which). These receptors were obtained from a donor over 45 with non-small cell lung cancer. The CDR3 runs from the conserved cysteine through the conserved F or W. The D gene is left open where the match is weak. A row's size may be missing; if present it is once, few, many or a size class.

DNA: TGTGCCAGCCCGACAGGAATTCTCAACGAGCAGTACTTC
CDR3: CASPTGILNEQYF
J: TRBJ2-7
V: TRBV12-3/TRBV12-4
size: NA
D: NA

DNA: TGTGCCACCTCGACCTCTCGGCGGGGGAGTGATGAGCAGTTCTTC
CDR3: CATSTSRRGSDEQFF
J: TRBJ2-1
V: TRBV24-1
size: many
D: TRBD2

DNA: TGTGCCATCAGTGAACAGGGGAACACAGATACGCAGTATTTT
CDR3: CAISEQGNTDTQYF
J: TRBJ2-3
V: TRBV10-3
size: many
D: TRBD1

DNA: TGTGCCAGCAGTGAACGGGTACAGGGGAAAGTAGGCGAAAAACTGTTTTTT
CDR3: CASSERVQGKVGEKLFF
J: TRBJ1-4
V: TRBV6-1
size: many
D: TRBD1

DNA: TGTGCCACCAGCTCCGGGTCAGGGAAGAAGAACCAGTACTTC
CDR3: CATSSGSGKKNQYF
J: TRBJ2-5
V: TRBV15
size: once
D: NA

DNA: TGTGCCAGCAACCCCTTGGGGGGACAGGGCTACAATGAGCAGTTCTTC
CDR3: CASNPLGGQGYNEQFF
J: TRBJ2-1
V: TRBV6-1
size: many
D: TRBD1

DNA: TGTGCCAGCAGCGTAGACAGCATGAACACTGAAGCTTTCTTT
CDR3: CASSVDSMNTEAFF
J: TRBJ1-1
V: TRBV9
size: many
D: NA

DNA: TGTGCCAGCAGCTTAAGGGGGTTAGCTCTTGAGCAGTTCTTC
CDR3: CASSLRGLALEQFF
J: TRBJ2-1
V: TRBV7-9
size: many
D: NA

DNA: TGTGCCAGCAGCTTGATCGGGGGGGACTTCAATGAGCAGTTCTTC
CDR3: CASSLIGGDFNEQFF
J: TRBJ2-1
V: TRBV5-5
size: many
D: TRBD2

DNA: TGCGCCAGCAGCTCCACCGAGAATCAGGGCGAGCAGTACTTC
CDR3: CASSSTENQGEQYF
J: TRBJ2-7
V: TRBV5-1
size: many
D: NA

DNA: TGTGCCAGCAGAGAGGCTGGGAGAGCCGCTATGAACACTGAAGCTTTCTTT
CDR3: CASREAGRAAMNTEAFF
J: TRBJ1-1
V: TRBV5-6
size: few
D: NA

DNA: TGTGCCAGCAGCTCTACGGGCCATAGCTCCTATAATTCACCCCTCCACTTT
CDR3: CASSSTGHSSYNSPLHF
J: TRBJ1-6
V: TRBV7-8
size: many
D: NA

DNA: TGTGCCAGCTCACCACGGTCCCAGGGAACCTACGAGCAGTACTTC
CDR3: CASSPRSQGTYEQYF
J: TRBJ2-7
V: TRBV18
size: many
D: NA

DNA: TGTGCCAGCCGGAGGGACGGAGGAAACACCATATATTTT
CDR3: CASRRDGGNTIYF
J: TRBJ1-3
V: TRBV6-1
size: many
D: NA

DNA: TGTGCCAGCTATGGACAGTCTCTAAGCACAGATACGCAGTATTTT
CDR3: CASYGQSLSTDTQYF
J: TRBJ2-3
V: TRBV2
size: many
D: NA

DNA: TGTGCCAGCACCAACAGGAACTACTACGAGCAGTACTTC
CDR3: CASTNRNYYEQYF
J: TRBJ2-7
V: TRBV28
size: many
D: NA

DNA: TGTGCCAGCAGCCTAACTAGCGGGAGCGATACGCAGTATTTT
CDR3: CASSLTSGSDTQYF
J: TRBJ2-3
V: TRBV9
size: many
D: TRBD2

DNA: TGCAGTGCTAGAGTTGGGGGACCCTACAATGAGCAGTTCTTC
CDR3: CSARVGGPYNEQFF
J: TRBJ2-1
V: TRBV20-1
size: NA
D: NA

DNA: TGTGCCAGCTCGCCCCCGGGGTTAGGGTCCTACAATGAGCAGTTCTTC
CDR3: CASSPPGLGSYNEQFF
J: TRBJ2-1
V: TRBV9
size: many
D: NA

DNA: TGTGCCAGCTCACGCACTGGACAGGATGGCACTGAAGCTTTCTTT
CDR3: CASSRTGQDGTEAFF
J: TRBJ1-1
V: TRBV18
size: many
D: TRBD1

DNA: TGTGCCATCATCCCTGACAGGGTGGTTAGCTATGGCTACACCTTC
CDR3: CAIIPDRVVSYGYTF
J: TRBJ1-2
V: TRBV10-3
size: NA
D: TRBD1

DNA: TGTGCCAGCAGTAGCGGACAGGGGTGGAGGGAGACCCAGTACTTC
CDR3: CASSSGQGWRETQYF
J: TRBJ2-5
V: TRBV2
size: many
D: TRBD1

DNA: TGCAGTGCTAGGTACTCGGGGACTAGCGAGGGCCGGGGTGTCATTTCTAGCATAGATACGCAGTATTTT
CDR3: CSARYSGTSEGRGVISSIDTQYF
J: TRBJ2-3
V: TRBV20-1
size: NA
D: TRBD2

DNA: TGCAGTGCTAGAGGATCGCCTCCCTCTGGGGCCAACGTCCTGACTTTC
CDR3: CSARGSPPSGANVLTF
J: TRBJ2-6
V: TRBV20-1
size: many
D: NA

DNA: TGTGCCAGCAGCCTAACACGGGACACGCAAGGGGAGCAGTACTTC
CDR3: CASSLTRDTQGEQYF
J: TRBJ2-7
V: TRBV28
size: many
D: NA

DNA: TGTGCCACCAGTGATCCAGGAGGAAGTCTTGAGACCCAGTACTTC
CDR3: CATSDPGGSLETQYF
J: TRBJ2-5
V: TRBV24-1
size: many
D: NA

DNA: TGTCCCAGCAGGGGCAGGGGGAGATACGAGCAGTACTTC
CDR3: CPSRGRGRYEQYF
J: TRBJ2-7
V: TRBV28
size: NA
D: TRBD1

DNA: TGTGCCAGCAGTGAAGCGGGGACAGGGAGAGGCTACACCTTC
CDR3: CASSEAGTGRGYTF
J: TRBJ1-2
V: TRBV6-1
size: many
D: TRBD1

DNA: TGTGCCAGCACGGACAGCTCCTACGAGCAGTACTTC
CDR3: CASTDSSYEQYF
J: TRBJ2-7
V: TRBV12-3/TRBV12-4
size: many
D: NA

DNA: TGTGCCAGCAGTTTCGACAGGGCTCCTAATCAGCCCCAGCATTTT
CDR3: CASSFDRAPNQPQHF
J: TRBJ1-5
V: TRBV12-3/TRBV12-4
size: many
D: TRBD1

DNA: TGTGCCAGCAGTTACGGCCCAGCAGCTAACTATGGCTACACCTTC
CDR3: CASSYGPAANYGYTF
J: TRBJ1-2
V: TRBV6-5
size: many
D: NA

DNA: TGCAGCGTGGGGGACAGAACCGGGGAGCTGTTTTTT
CDR3: CSVGDRTGELFF
J: TRBJ2-2
V: TRBV29-1
size: many
D: TRBD1

DNA: TGTGCCAGCTCACCGGGACAGAGCGCTAACTATGGCTACACCTTC
CDR3: CASSPGQSANYGYTF
J: TRBJ1-2
V: TRBV18
size: many
D: TRBD1

DNA: TGTGCCAGCAGTGAACAGGGGGTCACCGGGGAGCTGTTTTTT
CDR3: CASSEQGVTGELFF
J: TRBJ2-2
V: TRBV2
size: many
D: TRBD1

DNA: TGTGCCAGCAGCTCGACTAGCGGGGGTGTGACCCAGTACTTC
CDR3: CASSSTSGGVTQYF
J: TRBJ2-5
V: TRBV7-9
size: many
D: TRBD2

DNA: TGTGCCAGCAGTAAAGGAGGGGGACAGGGGCGTAAAGGCTACACCTTC
CDR3: CASSKGGGQGRKGYTF
J: TRBJ1-2
V: TRBV12-3/TRBV12-4
size: NA
D: TRBD1

DNA: TGTGCCAGCAGTTACTCGCGGGCGGCGGGAGACAATGAGCAGTTCTTC
CDR3: CASSYSRAAGDNEQFF
J: TRBJ2-1
V: TRBV6-2/TRBV6-3
size: NA
D: TRBD2

DNA: TGCAGTGCTCCTACAGTTACGTGGAATGAGCAGTTCTTC
CDR3: CSAPTVTWNEQFF
J: TRBJ2-1
V: TRBV20-1
size: many
D: NA

DNA: TGTGCCAGCAGTCATGGGACAGCGGAAGGAGAAAAACTGTTTTTT
CDR3: CASSHGTAEGEKLFF
J: TRBJ1-4
V: TRBV28
size: many
D: TRBD1

DNA: TGTGCCAGCAGCCAAGTGGGCCACGCGAACACCGGGGAGCTGTTTTTT
CDR3: CASSQVGHANTGELFF
J: TRBJ2-2
V: TRBV4-2
size: many
D: NA

DNA: TGTGCCATTCAAAGGACAGTCTCATCTAACTATGGCTACACCTTC
CDR3: CAIQRTVSSNYGYTF
J: TRBJ1-2
V: TRBV7-9
size: many
D: NA

DNA: TGTGCCAGCAGGGATCCGGGCCCCCAGAGCTCCTACAATGAGCAGTTCTTC
CDR3: CASRDPGPQSSYNEQFF
J: TRBJ2-1
V: TRBV6-1
size: many
D: NA

DNA: TGCAGTGCTAACCGGGGAAAAGAGACCCAGTACTTC
CDR3: CSANRGKETQYF
J: TRBJ2-5
V: TRBV20-1
size: many
D: NA

DNA: TGTGCCAGCAGTGCCGGCGGCCGGGCCTATAATTCACCCCTCCACTTT
CDR3: CASSAGGRAYNSPLHF
J: TRBJ1-6
V: TRBV28
size: many
D: NA

DNA: TGTGCCAGCACCGAGGAAAAGTTTTTTGGCTCACGAGGCATAGATACGCAGTATTTT
CDR3: CASTEEKFFGSRGIDTQYF
J: TRBJ2-3
V: TRBV28
size: NA
D: NA

DNA: TGTGCCAGCAGGGGTCAGGAGCCCCAGCATTTT
CDR3: CASRGQEPQHF
J: TRBJ1-5
V: TRBV28
size: many
D: NA

DNA: TGTGCCACCCTGCGGGGGGACACTGAAGCTTTCTTT
CDR3: CATLRGDTEAFF
J: TRBJ1-1
V: TRBV11-2
size: many
D: NA

DNA: TGTGCCAGCAGCTTACTCAGGCAGGGTAATGAAAAACTGTTTTTT
CDR3: CASSLLRQGNEKLFF
J: TRBJ1-4
V: TRBV7-9
size: many
D: NA

DNA: TGTGCCAGCAGCTATGGGGGAGACGCCTATGGCTACACCTTC
CDR3: CASSYGGDAYGYTF
J: TRBJ1-2
V: TRBV5-6
size: many
D: NA

DNA: TGTGCCAGCAGAACTCGGGGGACACTGACTGAAGCTTTCTTT
CDR3: CASRTRGTLTEAFF
J: TRBJ1-1
V: TRBV28
size: many
D: NA

DNA: TGTGCCAGCAGCTTAGAAACAGGCGACAAAAACATTCAGTACTTC
CDR3: CASSLETGDKNIQYF
J: TRBJ2-4
V: TRBV11-2
size: many
D: NA

DNA: TGCAGCGTGGATGATGGGACTAGCGGGAGCTACGAGCAGTACTTC
CDR3: CSVDDGTSGSYEQYF
J: TRBJ2-7
V: TRBV29-1
size: many
D: TRBD2

DNA: TGCAGTGCTATTTCGGGGCAGACTCAAAACGAGCAGTACTTC
CDR3: CSAISGQTQNEQYF
J: TRBJ2-7
V: TRBV20-1
size: many
D: NA

DNA: TGTGCCAGCAGCCGAACCTCAGGGACGGGGCGTTTCTATGGCTACACCTTC
CDR3: CASSRTSGTGRFYGYTF
J: TRBJ1-2
V: TRBV27
size: many
D: NA

DNA: TGCGCCAGCAGCTTACGACAAGTCACAGATACGCAGTATTTT
CDR3: CASSLRQVTDTQYF
J: TRBJ2-3
V: TRBV5-1
size: many
D: NA

DNA: TGTGCCAGCAGTAAGACAGGGGAGGGAGTGTTGTTTTTT
CDR3: CASSKTGEGVLFF
J: TRBJ1-4
V: TRBV6-2/TRBV6-3
size: NA
D: TRBD1

DNA: TGTGCCAGCAGCCGGGGACTAGCGGGGGGTCCTCCCGGGGAGCTGTTTTTT
CDR3: CASSRGLAGGPPGELFF
J: TRBJ2-2
V: TRBV7-9
size: few
D: TRBD2

DNA: TGTGCCAGCAGCCAAGTAACCTTATCCACTGAAGCTTTCTTT
CDR3: CASSQVTLSTEAFF
J: TRBJ1-1
V: TRBV3-1
size: many
D: NA

DNA: TGCGCCAGCAGCTGGACAGCACTTTCAGCAGATACGCAGTATTTT
CDR3: CASSWTALSADTQYF
J: TRBJ2-3
V: TRBV5-1
size: many
D: NA